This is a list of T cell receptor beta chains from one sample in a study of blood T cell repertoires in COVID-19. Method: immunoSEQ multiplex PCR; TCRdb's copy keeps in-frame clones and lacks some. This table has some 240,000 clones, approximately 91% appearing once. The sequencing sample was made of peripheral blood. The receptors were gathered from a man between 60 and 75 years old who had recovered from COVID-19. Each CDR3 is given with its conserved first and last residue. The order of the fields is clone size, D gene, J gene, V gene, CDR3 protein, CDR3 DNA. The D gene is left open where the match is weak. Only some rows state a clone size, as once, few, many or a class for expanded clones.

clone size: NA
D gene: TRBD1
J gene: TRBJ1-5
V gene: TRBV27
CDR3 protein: CASKLKYGTGSNQPQHF
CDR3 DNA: TGTGCCAGCAAGCTAAAGTACGGGACAGGGAGCAATCAGCCCCAGCATTTT

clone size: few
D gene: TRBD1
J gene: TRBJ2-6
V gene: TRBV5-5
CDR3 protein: CASSRTGGANVLTF
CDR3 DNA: TGTGCCAGCAGTAGGACAGGGGGGGCCAACGTCCTGACTTTC

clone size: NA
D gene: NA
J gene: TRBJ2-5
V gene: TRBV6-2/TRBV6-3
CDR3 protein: CASSYGGETQYF
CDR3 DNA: TGTGCCAGCAGTTACGGCGGGGAGACCCAGTACTTC

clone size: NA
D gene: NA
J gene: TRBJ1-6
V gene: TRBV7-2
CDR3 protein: CASSLSQGQSSSYNSPLHF
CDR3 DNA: TGTGCCAGCAGCTTAAGTCAGGGCCAATCGAGCTCCTATAATTCACCCCTCCACTTT

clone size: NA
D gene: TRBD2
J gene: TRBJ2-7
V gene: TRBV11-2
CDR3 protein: CASSLALGTSGRGSYEQYF
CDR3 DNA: TGTGCCAGCAGCTTAGCTCTCGGGACTAGCGGGAGAGGGTCCTACGAGCAGTACTTC

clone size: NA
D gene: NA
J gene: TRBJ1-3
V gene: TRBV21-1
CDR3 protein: CASSKGGDRGYLPPGNTIYF
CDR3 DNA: TGTGCCAGCAGCAAAGGAGGGGACAGGGGCTATCTGCCTCCTGGAAACACCATATATTTT

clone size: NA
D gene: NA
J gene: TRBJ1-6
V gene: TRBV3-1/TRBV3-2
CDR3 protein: CASSQGRGSPLHF
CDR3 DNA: TGTGCCAGCAGCCAAGGAAGGGGGTCACCCCTCCACTTT

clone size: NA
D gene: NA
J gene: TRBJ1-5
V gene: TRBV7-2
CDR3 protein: CASSLKRGTNQPQHF
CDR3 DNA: TGTGCCAGCAGCTTGAAGCGGGGGACTAATCAGCCCCAGCATTTT

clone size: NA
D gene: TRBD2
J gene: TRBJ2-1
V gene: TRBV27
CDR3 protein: CASSRREGNEQFF
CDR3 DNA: TGTGCCAGCAGCCGTCGGGAGGGGAATGAGCAGTTCTTC

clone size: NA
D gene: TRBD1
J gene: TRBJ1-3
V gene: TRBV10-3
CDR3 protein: CAISGTGSGNTIYF
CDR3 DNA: TGTGCCATCAGTGGGACAGGGTCTGGAAACACCATATATTTT

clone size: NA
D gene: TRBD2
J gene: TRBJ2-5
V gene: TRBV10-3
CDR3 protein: CAISAGTSSQETQYF
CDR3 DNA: TGTGCCATCAGTGCCGGGACTAGCAGCCAAGAGACCCAGTACTTC

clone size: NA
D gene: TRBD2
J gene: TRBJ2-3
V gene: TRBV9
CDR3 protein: CASSARTSGRSDTQYF
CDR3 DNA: TGTGCCAGCAGCGCCAGGACTAGCGGGAGGTCAGATACGCAGTATTTT

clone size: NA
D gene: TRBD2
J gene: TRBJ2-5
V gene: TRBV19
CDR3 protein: CASSIGAGGPRETQYF
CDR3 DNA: TGTGCCAGTAGTATAGGAGCGGGAGGGCCTCGGGAGACCCAGTACTTC

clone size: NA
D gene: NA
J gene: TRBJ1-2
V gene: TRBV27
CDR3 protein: CASRATAMGYGYTF
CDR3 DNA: TGTGCCAGCAGAGCGACAGCTATGGGGTATGGCTACACCTTC

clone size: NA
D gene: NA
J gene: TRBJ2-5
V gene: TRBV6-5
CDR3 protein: CASSYVPGETQYF
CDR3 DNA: TGTGCCAGCAGTTATGTCCCCGGGGAGACCCAGTACTTC

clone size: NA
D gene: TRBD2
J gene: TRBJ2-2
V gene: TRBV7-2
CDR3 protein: CASSPLAANTGELFF
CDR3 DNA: TGTGCCAGCAGCCCTCTAGCGGCGAACACCGGGGAGCTGTTTTTT

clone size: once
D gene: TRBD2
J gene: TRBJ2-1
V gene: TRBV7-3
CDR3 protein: CASSLGSGSSYNEQFF
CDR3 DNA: TGTGCCAGCAGCTTGGGAAGCGGGAGCTCCTACAATGAGCAGTTCTTC

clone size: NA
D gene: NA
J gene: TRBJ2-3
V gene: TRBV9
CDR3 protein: CASSVEGRGTDTQYF
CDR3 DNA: TGTGCCAGCAGCGTAGAAGGGCGGGGCACAGATACGCAGTATTTT

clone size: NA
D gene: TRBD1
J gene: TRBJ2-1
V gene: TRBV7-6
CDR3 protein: CASSYTGGLATGQFF
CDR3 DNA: TGTGCCAGCAGCTATACAGGGGGACTGGCTACAGGGCAGTTCTTC

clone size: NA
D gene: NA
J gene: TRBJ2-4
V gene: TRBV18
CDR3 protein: CASSPPQGIAKNIQYF
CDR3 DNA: TGTGCCAGCTCACCGCCTCAGGGGATAGCCAAAAACATTCAGTACTTC

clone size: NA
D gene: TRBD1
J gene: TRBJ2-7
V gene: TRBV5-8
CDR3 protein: CASSLARDRAYEQYF
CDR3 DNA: TGTGCCAGCAGCTTGGCACGGGACAGGGCTTACGAGCAGTACTTC